Given below is one T cell receptor beta chain in context. No antigen is known for it. V dropped 3 bases and J dropped 6 bases, with 12 bases sitting between them. The CDR3 runs 14 residues. CDR1 and CDR2 (germline): MNHEY, SMNVEV (reference sequence). Use of 60 Vbeta and 13 Jbeta primers characterized the PCR. TCRdb's table, derived via immunoSEQ multiplex PCR, lists solely in-frame clones and lacks some. The sample yields about 160,000 clones, roughly 80% seen once. This entry is derived from a study of cytomegalovirus exposure and HLA in healthy donors. At the level of the study: Genotyping showed around 80% of 300 to 450 donors falling in the Caucasian-associated ancestry cluster. The study, taken as a whole, reports: Earlier findings revealed that most TCR beta V segments proved productive either about 90% or about 30% of the time. One variant, a missense change in DCLRE1C, was linked in a later analysis to TCR beta V- and J-gene trimming.

Source material: PBMCs. The clonotype comes from a female donor in good health and CMV-seronegative. The chain has TRBV27 and TRBJ1-3; unclear D gene. For the CDR3, the DNA is TGTGCCAGCAGTTTGATGGAGGGTCCAAACACCATATATTTT. Residues: CASSLMEGPNTIYF.